The clone carrying this T cell receptor beta chain was seen many times. The antigen remains undetermined. TCRdb reanalysed the reads using MiXCR and keeps one entry per CDR3 protein. The sample has 210,000 or so distinct CDR3 sequences, under 8.5% seen once. These data come from a study of T cell repertoires in cytomegalovirus infection. Germline assignment: CDR1 SEHNR and CDR2 FQNEAQ (reference sequence). The CDR3 is made up of 17 amino acids. V dropped 4 bases and J dropped 5 bases, with 21 bases sitting between them. Study results and limitations: The study identified carriers of CMV plus the relevant HLA from cumulative public TCR beta family frequency.

The rearrangement links TRBV7-9 to TRBJ2-1, with D tentatively TRBD1 or TRBD2 (6 bases each). This sequence originates from a human donor in good health (CMV status not recorded). Some clones in this sample may be carry-over from other donors' samples. The sequencing sample was made of PBMCs. CDR3 bases: TGTGCCAGCAGCTCCCCCCCGGGAGCAGGGGAGCACAATGAGCAGTTCTTC. Amino acid sequence: CASSSPPGAGEHNEQFF.